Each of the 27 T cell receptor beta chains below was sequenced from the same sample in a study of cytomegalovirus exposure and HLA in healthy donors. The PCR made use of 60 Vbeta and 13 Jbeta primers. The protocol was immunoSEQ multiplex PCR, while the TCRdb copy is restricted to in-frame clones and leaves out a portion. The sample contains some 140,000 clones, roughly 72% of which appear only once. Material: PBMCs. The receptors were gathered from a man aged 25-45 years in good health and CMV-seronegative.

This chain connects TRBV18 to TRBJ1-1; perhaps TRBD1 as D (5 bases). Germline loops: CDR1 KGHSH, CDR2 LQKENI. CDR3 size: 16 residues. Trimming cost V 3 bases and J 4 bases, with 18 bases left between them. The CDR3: CASSPIGGVASTEAFF. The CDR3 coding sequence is TGTGCCAGCTCACCGATTGGGGGGGTAGCGAGCACTGAAGCTTTCTTT.

The CDR3 region is CASSLDAGSEQFF. For the CDR3, the DNA is TGTGCCAGCAGCTTAGATGCAGGGTCTGAGCAGTTCTTC. This chain joins TRBV7-8 and TRBJ2-1; maybe TRBD1 (5 bases). CDR3 length: 13 residues. The germline V gene encodes CDR1 SGHVS and CDR2 FQNEAQ. The V gene lost 1 base and the J gene lost 9 bases, with 10 bases spanning the gap.

The CDR3 protein is CASSWGTSGGYEQFF. The CDR3 DNA is TGTGCCAGCAGTTGGGGGACTAGCGGGGGTTATGAGCAGTTCTTC. The chain carries TRBV28 and TRBJ2-1, with TRBD2 matching 14 bases. The CDR3 spans 15 residues. CDR1 and CDR2 (germline): MDHEN, SYDVKM. J was trimmed by 8 bases and V by 4 bases; bases with no gene match: 4.

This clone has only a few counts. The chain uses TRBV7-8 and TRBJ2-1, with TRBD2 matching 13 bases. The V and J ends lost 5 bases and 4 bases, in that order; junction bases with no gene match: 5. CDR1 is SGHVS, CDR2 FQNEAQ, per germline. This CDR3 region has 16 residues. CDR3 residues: CASSLGTSGEYNEQFF. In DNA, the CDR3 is TGTGCCAGCAGCCTGGGGACTAGCGGGGAGTACAATGAGCAGTTCTTC.

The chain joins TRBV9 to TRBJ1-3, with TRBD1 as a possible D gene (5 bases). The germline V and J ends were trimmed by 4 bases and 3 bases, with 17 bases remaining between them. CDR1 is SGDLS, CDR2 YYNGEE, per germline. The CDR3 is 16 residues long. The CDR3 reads CASSLGKGPYGNTIYF. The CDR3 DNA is TGTGCCAGCAGCCTAGGAAAGGGGCCGTATGGAAACACCATATATTTT.

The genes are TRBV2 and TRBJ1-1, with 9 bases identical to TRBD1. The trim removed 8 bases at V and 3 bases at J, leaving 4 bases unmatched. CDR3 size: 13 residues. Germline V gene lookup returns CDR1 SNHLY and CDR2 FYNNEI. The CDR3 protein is CASLRDRDTEAFF. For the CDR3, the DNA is TGTGCCAGCCTCCGGGACAGGGACACTGAAGCTTTCTTT.

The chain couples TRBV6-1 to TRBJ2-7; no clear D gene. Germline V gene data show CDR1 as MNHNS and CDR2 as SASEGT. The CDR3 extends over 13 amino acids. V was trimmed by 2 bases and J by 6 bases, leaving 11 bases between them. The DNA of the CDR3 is TGTGCCAGCAGTGAATTTCTGGAGAGCGAGCAGTACTTC. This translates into CASSEFLESEQYF.

In DNA, the CDR3 is TGTGCCAGTAGATCTCTTTGGCAACGGAGCTCTGGGGCCAACGTCCTGACTTTC. It codes for CASRSLWQRSSGANVLTF. The chain uses TRBV19 and TRBJ2-6; D is uncertain. The V and J ends lost 6 bases and 0 bases respectively, with 18 bases between them. The CDR3 has 18 amino acids. Germline loops: CDR1 LNHDA, CDR2 SQIVND (reference sequence). Supplemented by reference TRBV19 and TRBJ2-6, the full variable domain reads DGGITQSPKYLFRKEGQNVTLSCEQNLNHDAMYWYRQDPGQGLRLIYYSQIVNDFQKGDIAEGYSVSREKKESFPLTVTSAQKNPTAFYLCASRSLWQRSSGANVLTFGAGSRLTVL.

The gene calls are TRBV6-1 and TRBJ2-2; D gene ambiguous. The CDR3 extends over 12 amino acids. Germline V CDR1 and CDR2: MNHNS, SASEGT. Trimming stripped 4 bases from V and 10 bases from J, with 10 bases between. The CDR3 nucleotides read TGTGCCAGCAGTGGAGGTGTTTCGGAGCTGTTTTTT. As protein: CASSGGVSELFF.

As DNA, the CDR3 is TGTGCCAGCAGTTACTCGATCGGGAAAGTGGTAACTTTCTTT. This encodes CASSYSIGKVVTFF. The gene calls are TRBV6-5 and TRBJ1-1; D is uncertain. V gave up 0 bases and J gave up 12 bases, with 17 bases separating them. The CDR3 has 14 residues. Germline V gives CDR1 MNHEY, CDR2 SVGAGI.

CDR3 DNA: TGTGCCAGCAGTGCCGATCTAGCTCACCAGTTCTTC. Its translation: CASSADLAHQFF. The chain joins TRBV6-5 to TRBJ2-1; D might be TRBD2 (5 bases). The CDR3 covers 12 residues. Germline loops: CDR1 MNHEY, CDR2 SVGAGI. V lost 5 bases and J lost 13, with 15 bases in between.

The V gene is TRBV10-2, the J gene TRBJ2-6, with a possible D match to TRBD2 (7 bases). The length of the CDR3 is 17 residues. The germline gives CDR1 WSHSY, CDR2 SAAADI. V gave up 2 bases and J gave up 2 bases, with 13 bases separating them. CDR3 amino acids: CASSEEEGGAGANVLTF. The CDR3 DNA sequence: TGCGCCAGCAGTGAGGAAGAGGGGGGGGCTGGGGCCAACGTCCTGACTTTC.

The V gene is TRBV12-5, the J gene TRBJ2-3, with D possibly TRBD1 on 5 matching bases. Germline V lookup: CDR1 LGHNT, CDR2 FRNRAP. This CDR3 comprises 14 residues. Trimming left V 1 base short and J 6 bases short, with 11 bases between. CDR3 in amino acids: CASGLGLGVDTQYF. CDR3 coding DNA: TGTGCTAGTGGTTTGGGATTAGGGGTCGATACGCAGTATTTT.

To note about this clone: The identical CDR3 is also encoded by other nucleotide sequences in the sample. CDR3 sequence: CASSYGGNYGYTF. DNA for the CDR3: TGTGCCAGCAGTTACGGGGGCAACTATGGCTACACCTTC. This chain joins TRBV6-5 and TRBJ1-2, with D possibly being TRBD1 (6 bases). Per the germline V gene, CDR1 is MNHEY and CDR2 is SVGAGI. The CDR3 totals 13 residues. Trimming took off 2 bases at V and 2 bases at J, with 6 bases between the two ends.

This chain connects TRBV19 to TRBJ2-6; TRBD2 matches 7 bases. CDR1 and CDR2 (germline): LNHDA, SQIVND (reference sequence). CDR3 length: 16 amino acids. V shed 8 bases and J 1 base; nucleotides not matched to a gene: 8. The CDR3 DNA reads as TGTGCCAGTGATCCTGGGGGGGGGTCTGGGGCCAACGTCCTGACTTTC. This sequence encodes CASDPGGGSGANVLTF.

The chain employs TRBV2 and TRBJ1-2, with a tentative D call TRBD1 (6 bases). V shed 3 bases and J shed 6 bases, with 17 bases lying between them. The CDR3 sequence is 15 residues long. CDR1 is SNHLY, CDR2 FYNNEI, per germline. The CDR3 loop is CASSDNGIDRHGYTF. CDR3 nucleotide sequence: TGTGCCAGCAGTGACAATGGGATCGACAGGCATGGCTACACCTTC. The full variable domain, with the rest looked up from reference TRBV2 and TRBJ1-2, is EPEVTQTPSHQVTQMGQEVILRCVPISNHLYFYWYRQILGQKVEFLVSFYNNEISEKSEIFDDQFSVERPDGSNFTLKIRSTKLEDSAMYFCASSDNGIDRHGYTFGSGTRLTVV.

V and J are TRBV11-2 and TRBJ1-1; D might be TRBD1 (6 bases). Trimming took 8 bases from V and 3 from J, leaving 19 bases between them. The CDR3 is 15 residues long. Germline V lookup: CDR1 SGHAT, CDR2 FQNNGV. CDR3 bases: TGTGCCAGCGGCACAGGGCCAGGGCGATACACTGAAGCTTTCTTT. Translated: CASGTGPGRYTEAFF.

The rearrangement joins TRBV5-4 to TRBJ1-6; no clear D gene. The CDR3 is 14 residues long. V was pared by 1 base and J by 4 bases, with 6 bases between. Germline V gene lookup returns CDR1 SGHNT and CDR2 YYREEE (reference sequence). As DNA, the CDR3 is TGTGCCAGCAGCTTGTGGCAGTATAATTCACCCCTCCACTTT. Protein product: CASSLWQYNSPLHF.

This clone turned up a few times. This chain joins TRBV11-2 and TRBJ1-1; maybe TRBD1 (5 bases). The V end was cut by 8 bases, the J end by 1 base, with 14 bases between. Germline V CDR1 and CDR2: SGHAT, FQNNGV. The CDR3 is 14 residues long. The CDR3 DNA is TGTGCCAGCGGTTCCCCCGGACAGAACACTGAAGCTTTCTTT. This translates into CASGSPGQNTEAFF.

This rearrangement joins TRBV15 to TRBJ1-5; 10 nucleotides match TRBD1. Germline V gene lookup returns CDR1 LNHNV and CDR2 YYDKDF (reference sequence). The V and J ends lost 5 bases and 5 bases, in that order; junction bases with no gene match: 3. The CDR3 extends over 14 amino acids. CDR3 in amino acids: CATSRDRGDQPQHF. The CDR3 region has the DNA TGTGCCACCAGCCGGGACAGGGGAGATCAGCCCCAGCATTTT.

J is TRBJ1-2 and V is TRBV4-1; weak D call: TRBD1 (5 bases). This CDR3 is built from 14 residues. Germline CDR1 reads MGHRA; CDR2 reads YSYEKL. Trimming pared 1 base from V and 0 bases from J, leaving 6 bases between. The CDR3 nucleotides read TGCGCCAGCAGCCAAGGACAGTCTAACTATGGCTACACCTTC. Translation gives CASSQGQSNYGYTF.

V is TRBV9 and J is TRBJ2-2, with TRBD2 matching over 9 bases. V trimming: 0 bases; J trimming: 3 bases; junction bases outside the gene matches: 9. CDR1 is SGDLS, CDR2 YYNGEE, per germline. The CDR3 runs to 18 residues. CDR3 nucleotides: TGTGCCAGCAGCGTAGGTCCTAGCGGGGCCCGGGACACCGGGGAGCTGTTTTTT. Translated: CASSVGPSGARDTGELFF.

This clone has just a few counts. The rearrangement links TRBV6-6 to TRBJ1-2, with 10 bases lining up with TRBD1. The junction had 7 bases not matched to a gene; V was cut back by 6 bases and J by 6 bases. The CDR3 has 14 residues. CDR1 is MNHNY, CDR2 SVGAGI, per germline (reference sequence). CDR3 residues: CASSSGQGIDGYTF. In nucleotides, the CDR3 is TGTGCCAGCAGCTCGGGACAGGGGATAGATGGCTACACCTTC.

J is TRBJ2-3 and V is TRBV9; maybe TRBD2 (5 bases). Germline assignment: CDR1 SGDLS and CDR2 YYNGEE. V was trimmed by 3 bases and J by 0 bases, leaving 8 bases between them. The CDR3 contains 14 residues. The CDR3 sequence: CASSEGASTDTQYF. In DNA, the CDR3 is TGTGCCAGCAGCGAGGGAGCAAGCACAGATACGCAGTATTTT.

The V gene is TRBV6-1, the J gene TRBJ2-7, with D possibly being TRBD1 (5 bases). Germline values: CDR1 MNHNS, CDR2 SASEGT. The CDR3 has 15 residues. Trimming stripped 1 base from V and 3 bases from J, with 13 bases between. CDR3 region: CASSEEGRDDYEQYF. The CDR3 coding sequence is TGTGCCAGCAGTGAAGAGGGCAGGGATGACTACGAGCAGTACTTC.

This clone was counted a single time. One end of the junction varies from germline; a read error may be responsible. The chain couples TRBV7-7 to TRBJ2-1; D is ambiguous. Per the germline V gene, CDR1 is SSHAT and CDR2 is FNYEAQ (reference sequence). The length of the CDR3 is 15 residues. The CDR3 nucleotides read TGTGCTAGCAGCTTAAGACTTGCATCCTACAATGAGCAGTTCTTC. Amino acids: CASSLRLASYNEQFF.

The CDR3 reads CASTWDWNQPQHF. The CDR3 nucleotides read TGTGCCAGCACCTGGGACTGGAATCAGCCCCAGCATTTT. The chain links TRBV6-1 to TRBJ1-5; a possible D gene is TRBD1 (5 bases). Per the germline V gene, CDR1 is MNHNS and CDR2 is SASEGT. The CDR3 contains 13 residues. Trimming took 7 bases from V and 4 from J, leaving 11 bases between them.